This entry features one TCR beta chain sequence. TCRdb recomputed calls from the 5' RACE reads with MiXCR, one row per CDR3 protein. The sample shows 63,000 or so distinct CDR3 sequences, under 20% of them seen only once. This sample was taken from a study of T cells of healthy individuals. Germline CDR1 and CDR2: LGHNA and YSLEER. The CDR3 length is 15 residues. V lost 4 bases and J lost 3, with 16 bases in between. The receptor comes from a human donor in good health. The genes are TRBV4-3 and TRBJ2-7, with D perhaps matching TRBD2 (6 bases). The CDR3 region is CASSLGTALDYEQYF. The DNA for the CDR3 is TGCGCCAGCAGCCTCGGGACTGCCCTGGACTACGAGCAGTACTTC.